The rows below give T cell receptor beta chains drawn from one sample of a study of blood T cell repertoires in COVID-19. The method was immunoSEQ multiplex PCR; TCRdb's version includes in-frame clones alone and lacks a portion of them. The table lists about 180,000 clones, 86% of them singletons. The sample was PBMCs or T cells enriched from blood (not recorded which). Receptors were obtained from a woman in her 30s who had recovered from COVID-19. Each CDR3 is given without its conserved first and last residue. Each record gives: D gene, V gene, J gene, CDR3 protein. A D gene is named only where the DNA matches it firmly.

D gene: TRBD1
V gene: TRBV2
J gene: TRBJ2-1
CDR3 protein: ASGRDRSLYNEQF

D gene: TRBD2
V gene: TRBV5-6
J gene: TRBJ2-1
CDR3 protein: ASSLDLAGVLDEQF

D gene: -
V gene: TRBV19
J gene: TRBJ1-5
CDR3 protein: ASTTPWRVGQPQH

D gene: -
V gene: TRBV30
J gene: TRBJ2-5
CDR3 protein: AWSVQGVEETQY

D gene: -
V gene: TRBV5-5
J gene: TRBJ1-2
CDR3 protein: ASSSPRSYGYT

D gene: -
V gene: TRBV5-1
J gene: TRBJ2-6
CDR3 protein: ASSRVPFGANVLT

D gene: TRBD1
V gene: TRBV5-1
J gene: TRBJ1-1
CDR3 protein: ASSLDDRGTEAF

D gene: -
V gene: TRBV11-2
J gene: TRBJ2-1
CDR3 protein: ASSRPISLRSYNEQF

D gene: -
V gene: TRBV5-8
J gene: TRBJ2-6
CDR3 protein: ASSPRSSGANVLT

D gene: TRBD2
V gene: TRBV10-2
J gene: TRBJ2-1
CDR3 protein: ASTGTSGSNEQF

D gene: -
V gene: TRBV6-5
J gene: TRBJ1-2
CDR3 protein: ASSFSQGYGYT

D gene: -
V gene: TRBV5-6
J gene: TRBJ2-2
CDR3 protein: ASSLDGRNTGELF

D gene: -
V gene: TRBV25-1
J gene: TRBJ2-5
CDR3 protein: ASSEVRRGRQETQY

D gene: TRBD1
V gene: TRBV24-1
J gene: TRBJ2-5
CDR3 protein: ATSDSRTGGQETQY

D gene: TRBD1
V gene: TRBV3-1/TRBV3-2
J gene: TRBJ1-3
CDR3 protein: ASTGRGMSGVHPDSGNTIY

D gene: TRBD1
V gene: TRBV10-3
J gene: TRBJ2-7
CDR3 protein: AISDRDSPYEQY

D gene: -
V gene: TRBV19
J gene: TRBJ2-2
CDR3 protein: ASSSGGGELF

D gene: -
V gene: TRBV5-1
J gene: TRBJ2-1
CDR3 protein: ASSFDRTSGEQF

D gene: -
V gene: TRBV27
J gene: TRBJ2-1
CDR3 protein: ASSSRAYNEQF

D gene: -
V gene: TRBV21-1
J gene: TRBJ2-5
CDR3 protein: ASSDLPGAGETQY

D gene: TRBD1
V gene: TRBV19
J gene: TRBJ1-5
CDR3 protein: ASRDRGLNQPQH

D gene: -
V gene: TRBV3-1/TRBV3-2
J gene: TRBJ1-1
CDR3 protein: ASSQTVEAF

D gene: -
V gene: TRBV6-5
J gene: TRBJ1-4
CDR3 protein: ASGSGGQGGEKLF

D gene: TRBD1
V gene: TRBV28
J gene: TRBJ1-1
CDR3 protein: ASSKQGALNTEAF

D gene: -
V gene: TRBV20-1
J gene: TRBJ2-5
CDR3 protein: SAIERETQY

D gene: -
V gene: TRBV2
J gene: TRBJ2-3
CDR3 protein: ASGQGSDTQY

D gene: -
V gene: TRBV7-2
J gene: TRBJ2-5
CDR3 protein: ASSPTLEETQY

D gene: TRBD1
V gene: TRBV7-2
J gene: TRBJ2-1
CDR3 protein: ASSQGQGAYNEQF

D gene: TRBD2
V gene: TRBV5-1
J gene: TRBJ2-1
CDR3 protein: ASSLAGGTYNEQF

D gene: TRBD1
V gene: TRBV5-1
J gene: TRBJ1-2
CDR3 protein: ASSEGTGGAGSYT

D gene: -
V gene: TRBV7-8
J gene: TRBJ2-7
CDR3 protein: ASSLVGTIGSFEQY

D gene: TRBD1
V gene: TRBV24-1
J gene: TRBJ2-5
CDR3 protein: ATRETGGSQETQY

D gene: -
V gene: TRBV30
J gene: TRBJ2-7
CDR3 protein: AWSQSYEQY

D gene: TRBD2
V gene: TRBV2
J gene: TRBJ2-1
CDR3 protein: ASTRLAANNEQF

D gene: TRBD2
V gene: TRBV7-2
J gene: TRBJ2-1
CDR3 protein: ASSRLAGKDYEQF

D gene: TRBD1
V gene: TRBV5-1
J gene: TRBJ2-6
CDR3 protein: ASSPLDRVGANVLT

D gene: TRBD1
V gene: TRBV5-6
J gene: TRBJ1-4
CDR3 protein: ASSSGQGKVIDEKLF

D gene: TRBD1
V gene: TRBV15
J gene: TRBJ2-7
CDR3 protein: ATSRDQPGQGYEQY

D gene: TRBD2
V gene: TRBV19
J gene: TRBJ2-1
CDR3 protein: ASSMWEWPSGYNEQF

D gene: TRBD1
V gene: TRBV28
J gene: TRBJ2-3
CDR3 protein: ASSSQNVLQGNTDTQY

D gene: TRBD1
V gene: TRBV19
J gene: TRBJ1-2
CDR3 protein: ASSLGTGRSYGYT

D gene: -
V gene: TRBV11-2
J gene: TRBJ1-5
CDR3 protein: ASSLVPGSNQPQH

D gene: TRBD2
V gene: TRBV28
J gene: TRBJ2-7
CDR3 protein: ASSPGTSGSYEQY